The rows below give T cell receptor beta chains drawn from one sample of a study of monozygotic twins with inflammatory bowel disease. From the 5' RACE reads, TCRdb lists one entry per CDR3 protein and no DNA. Here the sample table reports a few hundred thousand distinct CDR3 sequences. Sequences were obtained from blood. These receptors came from a human donor with ulcerative colitis or Crohn's disease, or a healthy co-twin of an affected twin (not recorded which). Both conserved end residues are part of each CDR3. Fields, in order: V gene, J gene, CDR3 protein.

v_call: TRBV5-1
j_call: TRBJ1-5
cdr3_aa: CASSPGGGGQPQHF

v_call: TRBV19
j_call: TRBJ2-1
cdr3_aa: CASSPSGDEQFF

v_call: TRBV5-1
j_call: TRBJ2-3
cdr3_aa: CASKILPGLAGSTDTQYF

v_call: TRBV7-2
j_call: TRBJ1-2
cdr3_aa: CASSLGTGLTYGYTF

v_call: TRBV12-3/TRBV12-4
j_call: TRBJ2-3
cdr3_aa: CASSLRRGADTQYF

v_call: TRBV6-2/TRBV6-3
j_call: TRBJ2-7
cdr3_aa: CASSYGNYRAHYEQYF

v_call: TRBV11-2
j_call: TRBJ2-5
cdr3_aa: CASSLNRGTQETQYF

v_call: TRBV20-1
j_call: TRBJ2-7
cdr3_aa: CSASYSAHGAYEQYF

v_call: TRBV5-8
j_call: TRBJ2-3
cdr3_aa: CASSSVGGPWDDTQYF

v_call: TRBV4-3
j_call: TRBJ1-2
cdr3_aa: CASSQDLGGGYTF

v_call: TRBV24-1
j_call: TRBJ2-1
cdr3_aa: CATSDSLAGGYNEQFF

v_call: TRBV9
j_call: TRBJ2-7
cdr3_aa: CASSPRDRAGTPYEQYF

v_call: TRBV7-2
j_call: TRBJ1-2
cdr3_aa: CASSFAQAGYTF

v_call: TRBV12-3/TRBV12-4
j_call: TRBJ2-7
cdr3_aa: CASSPWDRVSYEQYF

v_call: TRBV6-6
j_call: TRBJ2-7
cdr3_aa: CASKPVRGEQYF

v_call: TRBV7-3
j_call: TRBJ1-3
cdr3_aa: CASSLGGRDGPLINGDF

v_call: TRBV7-6
j_call: TRBJ2-1
cdr3_aa: CASRSLAGASYNEQFF

v_call: TRBV7-9
j_call: TRBJ1-6
cdr3_aa: CASSWSGGKPAPLHF

v_call: TRBV5-6
j_call: TRBJ1-5
cdr3_aa: CASSLAEQGILPQHF

v_call: TRBV20-1
j_call: TRBJ1-5
cdr3_aa: CSARGQVVKPQHF

v_call: TRBV14
j_call: TRBJ2-3
cdr3_aa: CASSQDKRGGTDTQYF

v_call: TRBV4-3
j_call: TRBJ2-7
cdr3_aa: CASSQDLSGSAYEQYF

v_call: TRBV24-1
j_call: TRBJ1-1
cdr3_aa: CATSAGANTEAFF

v_call: TRBV5-1
j_call: TRBJ2-3
cdr3_aa: CASSLGLAGFTDTQYF

v_call: TRBV5-5
j_call: TRBJ2-7
cdr3_aa: CASSENRDRGHEQYF

v_call: TRBV7-2
j_call: TRBJ1-1
cdr3_aa: CASNVPGTGKAFF

v_call: TRBV7-3
j_call: TRBJ1-6
cdr3_aa: CASSSQADNSPLHF

v_call: TRBV7-9
j_call: TRBJ2-1
cdr3_aa: CASSSRGGVNEQFF

v_call: TRBV6-5
j_call: TRBJ1-5
cdr3_aa: CASSYHGRPNQPQHF

v_call: TRBV20-1
j_call: TRBJ2-5
cdr3_aa: CSARVSGGQETQYF

v_call: TRBV14
j_call: TRBJ2-1
cdr3_aa: CASSQAPSDRGREQFF

v_call: TRBV7-6
j_call: TRBJ1-6
cdr3_aa: CASSRRDRVYNSPLHF

v_call: TRBV5-1
j_call: TRBJ2-1
cdr3_aa: CASRPGSNEQFF

v_call: TRBV28
j_call: TRBJ2-2
cdr3_aa: CASRRPVGIGELIF

v_call: TRBV5-1
j_call: TRBJ1-1
cdr3_aa: CASKEQVHFNTEAFF

v_call: TRBV20-1
j_call: TRBJ2-5
cdr3_aa: CSASGGGQETQYF

v_call: TRBV11-1
j_call: TRBJ2-7
cdr3_aa: CASSLRGTGGISYEQYF

v_call: TRBV7-2
j_call: TRBJ2-1
cdr3_aa: CASSPGRGAGEQFF

v_call: TRBV7-2
j_call: TRBJ2-3
cdr3_aa: CASSPQQGRTDTQYF

v_call: TRBV4-1
j_call: TRBJ1-5
cdr3_aa: CASSQFSRGRQPQHF

v_call: TRBV11-1
j_call: TRBJ2-7
cdr3_aa: CASSSVWDTDLLVDYEQYF

v_call: TRBV7-9
j_call: TRBJ2-4
cdr3_aa: CASSLGVDRGTIQYF

v_call: TRBV20-1
j_call: TRBJ1-5
cdr3_aa: CSAGATGYSNQPQHF

v_call: TRBV20-1
j_call: TRBJ1-1
cdr3_aa: CSANSRGSGTEAFF

v_call: TRBV7-9
j_call: TRBJ1-1
cdr3_aa: CASSAQGGSFEAFF

v_call: TRBV5-6
j_call: TRBJ2-1
cdr3_aa: CASSPRGHAEVQFF

v_call: TRBV18
j_call: TRBJ2-7
cdr3_aa: CASSPAKNYEQYF

v_call: TRBV7-2
j_call: TRBJ1-2
cdr3_aa: CASSIHGTAMYGYTF

v_call: TRBV29-1
j_call: TRBJ2-5
cdr3_aa: CSVAPGRIQETQYF

v_call: TRBV6-5
j_call: TRBJ1-1
cdr3_aa: CASSYRNIRTNTEAFF